The present entry profiles one T cell receptor beta chain with its context. Its target antigen remains unknown. No base quality values were provided; no much bigger clone lies one nucleotide off. At diagnosis, tumor, uninvolved tumor-adjacent lung and peripheral blood were collected and then preserved as a mix of FFPE and fresh-frozen material. The immunoSEQ Assay was used to sequence TCR beta CDR3 regions from DNA. As for the original processing: To compute T cell density, TCR beta template counts were normalized to usable DNA, which was estimated by amplifying housekeeping genes. Using the preseqR package, richness was estimated by extrapolating to 120,000 templates for tissue samples and 400,000 templates for PBMC samples. Clonality was defined by subtracting Pielou's evenness from one. To identify tissue-enriched TCRs, differential abundance testing was run on productive amino-acid clonotypes with a minimum total count of 5 and an alpha of 0.1. Repertoire overlap between compartments was quantified with the Jaccard Index and Morisita Overlap Index. GLIPH grouped TCR beta CDR3s together with public tetramer-defined viral CDR3s, and a viral motif had to include at least three viral sequences and also show V-gene enrichment. TCRdb took this table from immuneACCESS and kept in-frame rearrangements with V and J called. Such tables lack part of the clones; where checked against another copy, unresolved V genes explain under half of the gap, and the rest is unexplained. V and J calls and clone size follow that table, whereas D and trimming were derived from the DNA. The sample yields roughly 4,700 clones; roughly 21% were counted once. The ten largest clones represent roughly 5% of the sample.

V sheds 4 bases and J sheds 3 bases, leaving 13 bases between their ends. The CDR3, cysteine through phenylalanine, is 14 amino acids long. The DNA shown is the 42-base CDR3, in frame from base 1. CDR1 MGHDK and CDR2 SYGVNS were looked up in the germline V gene. This specimen belongs to a study of T cells in localized non-small cell lung cancer (dated by TCRdb to 2019 to 2021). In terms of the full investigation: The study analyzed T cell repertoires of hundreds of early-stage NSCLC patients, comparing tumors and uninvolved tumor-adjacent lungs. Of the NSCLC patients, fewer than 150 were male and approximately 110 were female, and the mean age was approximately 69 years. All 240 or so NSCLC patients in the cohort were treatment-naive and had localized lung tumors that were resected.

What the authors observed across the whole study: Because the study design was exploratory, TCR variables were selected using unadjusted p-values without false-discovery rate correction. Longer overall survival was associated with higher blood T cell density, whereas shorter survival was associated with higher adjacent-lung clonality. A median of roughly 50 of the top 100 tumor clones turned up in the paired uninvolved adjacent lung, and 25 to 30 of those clones also ranked among the top 100 of that same adjacent lung. Because multi-region tumor sequencing was not performed, intratumor heterogeneity could not be ruled out. Uninvolved tumor-adjacent lung showed the highest T cell clonality, higher than tumor, which suggests more focused antigenic responses in the uninvolved tumor-adjacent lung.

Here the chain combines TRBV25-1 and TRBJ2-7, with the identity of the D gene unclear. The TCR was taken from a female donor at least 60 years old with stage I lung adenocarcinoma. This sample comprised lung tumor tissue, obtained before any cancer treatment. For the CDR3, the sequence is CASSAPAELYEQYF. The nucleotides read TGTGCCAGCAGTGCCCCAGCTGAGCTCTACGAGCAGTACTTC.